This TCR beta chain comes out of a study of blood T cell repertoires in COVID-19. Study-wide context: T cells, B-cell-depleted T cells, or PBMCs supplied cDNA or gDNA.

The CDR3 length is 15 residues. CDR1 is LNHDA, CDR2 SQIVND, per germline (reference sequence). Trimming cost V 4 bases and J 0 bases, with 9 bases left between them. Those enrolled in Seattle joined during active infection and were followed longitudinally afterward. TCRdb's copy holds only in-frame clones and misses some; the assay was immunoSEQ multiplex PCR. The sample lists around 140,000 clones, 86% occurring once. This TCR was sampled from a woman in her seventies with COVID-19, enrolled during active disease. This sequence joins TRBV19 and TRBJ1-4; D is uncertain. The sample taken for sequencing was peripheral blood. DNA for the CDR3: TGTGCCAGTAGTACCGGGATTGCAACTAATGAAAAACTGTTTTTT. Amino acid sequence: CASSTGIATNEKLFF.